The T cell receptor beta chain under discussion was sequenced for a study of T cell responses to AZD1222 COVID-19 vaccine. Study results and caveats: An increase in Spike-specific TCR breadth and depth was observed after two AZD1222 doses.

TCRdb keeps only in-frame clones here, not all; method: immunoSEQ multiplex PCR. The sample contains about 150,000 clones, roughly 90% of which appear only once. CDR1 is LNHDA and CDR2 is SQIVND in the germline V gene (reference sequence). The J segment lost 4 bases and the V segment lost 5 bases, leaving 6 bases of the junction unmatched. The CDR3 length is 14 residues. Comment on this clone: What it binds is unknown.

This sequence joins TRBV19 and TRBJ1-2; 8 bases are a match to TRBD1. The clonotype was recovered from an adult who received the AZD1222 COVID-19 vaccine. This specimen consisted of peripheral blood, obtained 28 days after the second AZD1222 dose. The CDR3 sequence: CASSLVGQGYGYTF. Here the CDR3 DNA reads TGTGCCAGTAGTTTGGTCGGACAGGGCTATGGCTACACCTTC.